These 22 T cell receptor beta chains originate from one sample sequenced in a study of T cell repertoires in cytomegalovirus infection. In TCRdb, the reads were re-called with MiXCR into one record per CDR3 protein. This sample has about 570,000 distinct CDR3 sequences; 35% to 50% occur once, and the top ten carry 48%. No antigen has been assigned to these receptors. The sample consisted of cultured PBMCs, taken from culture after CMV antigen stimulation. The origin of the receptors is a human donor in good health (CMV status not recorded). Some clones in this sample may be carry-over from other donors' samples.

This clonotype showed up just a few times. The chain employs TRBV12-5 and TRBJ2-5; 8 bases match TRBD2. There are 16 residues in the CDR3. V was pared by 2 bases and J by 3 bases, with 8 bases of the junction left unmatched. The germline V gene has CDR1 LGHNT and CDR2 FRNRAP. In DNA form, the CDR3 reads TGTGCTAGTGGTTTGAGATCGGGACTAGGCGAAGAGACCCAGTACTTC. Amino acids: CASGLRSGLGEETQYF.

The gene calls are TRBV7-6 and TRBJ2-7, with TRBD1 matching over 9 bases. J lost 0 bases, V lost 2 bases, and 2 bases had no gene match. The CDR3 is 15 residues long. Germline CDR1 is SGHVS and CDR2 is FNYEAQ. The CDR3, as DNA: TGTGCCAGCAGCTTACTGACAGGGGGCTCCTACGAGCAGTACTTC. Translated, it gives CASSLLTGGSYEQYF.

The chain combines TRBV2 with TRBJ2-7; D is perhaps TRBD1 (5 bases). Germline-derived CDR1 and CDR2 are SNHLY and FYNNEI. V dropped 7 bases and J dropped 3 bases, with 7 bases sitting between them. This CDR3 region has 11 residues. CDR3 amino acids: CASKRGYEQYF. As DNA, the CDR3 is TGTGCCAGCAAAAGGGGCTACGAGCAGTACTTC.

In DNA, the CDR3 is TGTGCCAGCAGTTTTGTGTTCCGAACAGGGCGGAAAGAGACCCAGTACTTC. As protein: CASSFVFRTGRKETQYF. This chain joins TRBV12-3 or TRBV12-4 and TRBJ2-5; weak D call: TRBD1 (6 bases). The CDR3 is 17 residues long. The V and J ends lost 3 bases and 3 bases respectively, with 20 bases between them.

This clonotype was counted only a few times. The chain is built from TRBV11-2 and TRBJ1-4; the D is unclear. The V gene's germline CDR1 is SGHAT and CDR2 FQNNGV. The germline V and J ends were trimmed by 5 bases and 7 bases, with 14 bases remaining between them. CDR3 length: 14 residues. CDR3 bases: TGTGCCAGCAGCCGAGGGCAGGTTGCTGAAAAACTGTTTTTT. It specifies CASSRGQVAEKLFF.

This clonotype was picked up a small number of times. The rearrangement links TRBV7-2 to TRBJ2-1; 9 bases line up with TRBD2. V lost 4 bases to trimming and J lost 4 bases; unmatched junction nucleotides: 8. The CDR3 has 16 residues. Germline V gene lookup returns CDR1 SGHTA and CDR2 FQGNSA. CDR3 DNA sequence: TGTGCCAGCAGCTCGCTAGCGGGAAATTCATACAATGAGCAGTTCTTC. This translates into CASSSLAGNSYNEQFF.

The gene calls are TRBV10-3 and TRBJ1-4, with TRBD1 matching 7 bases. This CDR3 contains 14 residues. The V gene end was trimmed by 6 bases and the J gene end by 7 bases; junction bases not matched to a gene: 8. Germline V gene sequence: CDR1 ENHRY, CDR2 SYGVKD. CDR3 sequence: CAISAGGRGEKLFF. The DNA of the CDR3 is TGTGCCATCAGCGCAGGGGGACGGGGTGAAAAACTGTTTTTT.

This clonotype has only one observation. The CDR3 nucleotides read TGTGCCACCAGCAGAGATTTGGGTACGGGCAATCAGCCCCAGCATTTT. It translates to CATSRDLGTGNQPQHF. The chain has TRBV15 and TRBJ1-5; D uncertain. CDR1 and CDR2 from the germline V gene are LNHNV and YYDKDF (reference sequence). V was clipped by 0 bases and J by 2 bases, with 11 bases between them. The CDR3 covers 16 residues. Drawing the rest from reference TRBV15 and TRBJ1-5, the complete variable domain is DAMVIQNPRYQVTQFGKPVTLSCSQTLNHNVMYWYQQKSSQAPKLLFHYYDKDFNNEADTPDNFQSRRPNTSFCFLDIRSPGLGDTAMYLCATSRDLGTGNQPQHFGDGTRLSIL.

The chain joins TRBV18 to TRBJ1-1; D ambiguous. Deletions cut 3 bases from V and 3 bases from J, with 11 bases between. Per the germline V gene, CDR1 is KGHSH and CDR2 is LQKENI. This CDR3 has 14 amino acids. DNA for the CDR3: TGTGCCAGCTCACCTGCCGTCGGGGACACTGAAGCTTTCTTT. This translates into CASSPAVGDTEAFF.

The chain joins TRBV11-2 to TRBJ2-5; 7 bases agree with TRBD1. The V segment lost 3 bases and the J segment 1 base; nucleotides outside the gene matches: 2. The CDR3 covers 14 residues. The V gene's germline CDR1 is SGHAT and CDR2 FQNNGV. CDR3 sequence reads: CASSFDRAQETQYF. CDR3 bases: TGTGCCAGCAGCTTTGACAGGGCCCAAGAGACCCAGTACTTC.

There are many counts of this clonotype. The chain is built from TRBV7-2 and TRBJ1-4, with D unclear. Trimming removed 4 bases from V and 11 bases from J, with 17 bases in between. There are 14 residues in the CDR3. Per germline, CDR1 SGHTA and CDR2 FQGNSA. The CDR3 coding sequence is TGTGCCAGCAGCTCCGCCACTGCCAGCAGGAAACTGTTTTTT. This sequence encodes CASSSATASRKLFF.

V gene TRBV19 combines with J gene TRBJ2-1, with 12 bases lining up with TRBD2. Germline V CDR1 and CDR2: LNHDA, SQIVND (reference sequence). V dropped 7 bases and J dropped 5; count of bases not matched to a gene: 6. This CDR3 comprises 15 residues. Written as DNA, the CDR3 is TGTGCCAGTACCAATCTAGCGGGGGGGGACAATGAGCAGTTCTTC. Its translation is CASTNLAGGDNEQFF.

This chain joins TRBV2 and TRBJ2-7; D might be TRBD2 (5 bases). The CDR3 sequence is 15 residues long. V was shortened by 3 bases and J by 2 bases, with 14 bases between the two germline ends. Germline values: CDR1 SNHLY, CDR2 FYNNEI. In DNA form, the CDR3 reads TGTGCCAGCAGTGAGCGGGTCACGATCCCCTACGAGCAGTACTTC. Its protein is CASSERVTIPYEQYF.

This chain links TRBV7-4 with TRBJ2-1; TRBD2 matches at 10 bases. The CDR3 runs 14 residues. Trimming took 2 bases from V and 12 from J; bases not matched to a gene: 7. Germline loops: CDR1 SGHVT, CDR2 SQSDAQ. CDR3 bases: TGTGCCAGCAGCTTACCTAGCGGGAGTTTAGGGCAGTTCTTC. As protein: CASSLPSGSLGQFF.

V gene TRBV20-1 combines with J gene TRBJ2-7; D unclear. The CDR3 sequence is 15 residues long. CDR1 is DFQATT, CDR2 SNEGSKA, per germline (reference sequence). Trimming cost V 0 bases and J 0 bases, with 12 bases left between them. CDR3 sequence reads: CSARDGVIFSYEQYF. The CDR3, as DNA: TGCAGTGCTAGAGATGGGGTGATCTTCTCCTACGAGCAGTACTTC.

This clonotype was counted only a few times. The chain links TRBV4-2 to TRBJ1-6; D remains ambiguous. Deletions cut 0 bases from V and 7 bases from J, with 13 bases between. This CDR3 is built from 16 residues. Per the germline V gene, CDR1 is LGHNA and CDR2 is YNFKEQ. CDR3 sequence reads: CASSQDLDFWNSPLHF. The CDR3 DNA reads as TGTGCCAGCAGCCAAGATTTGGACTTCTGGAATTCACCCCTCCACTTT.

CDR3: CASSQEGRSLNTEAFF. The CDR3 DNA sequence: TGCGCCAGCAGCCAAGAAGGGAGAAGCTTGAACACTGAAGCTTTCTTT. This chain connects TRBV4-1 to TRBJ1-1, with D unresolved. Germline CDR1 and CDR2: MGHRA and YSYEKL. Trimming cost V 0 bases and J 0 bases, with 11 bases left between them. CDR3 length: 16 amino acids.

This chain uses TRBV6-2 or TRBV6-3 with TRBJ2-7; TRBD2 aligns across 7 bases. This CDR3 spans 14 amino acids. V gave up 2 bases and J gave up 6 bases; unmatched junction bases: 7. CDR1 and CDR2 from the germline V gene are MNHEY and SVGEGT. The CDR3 protein is CASSYPTPGGEQYF. The CDR3 region has the DNA TGTGCCAGCAGTTACCCTACACCGGGGGGCGAGCAGTACTTC.

The chain employs TRBV12-3 or TRBV12-4 and TRBJ2-7, with D perhaps TRBD1 or TRBD2 (5 bases each). This CDR3 region has 13 residues. Trimming shortened V by 3 bases and J by 3 bases, and 9 bases separated the two germline ends. CDR3 DNA sequence: TGTGCCAGCAGTTTTACGGGGCTCTACGAGCAGTACTTC. It specifies CASSFTGLYEQYF.

This clonotype has ten or more counts. This sequence joins TRBV7-6 and TRBJ1-6; the D gene is possibly TRBD1 (5 bases). Trimming removed 6 bases at V and 9 bases at J, with 21 bases between. Germline CDR1 is SGHVS and CDR2 is FNYEAQ. The CDR3 sequence is 16 residues long. This CDR3 reads CASRAPGRKKGSPLHF. DNA for the CDR3: TGTGCCAGCAGAGCACCAGGGAGGAAGAAAGGTTCACCCCTCCACTTT.

The chain recombines TRBV7-9 with TRBJ1-1; D not resolved. The CDR3 loop spans 13 amino acids. V shed 6 bases and J shed 5 bases, with 13 bases lying between them. Germline V gene data show CDR1 as SEHNR and CDR2 as FQNEAQ (reference sequence). CDR3 protein: CASRPLLGTEAFF. The CDR3 DNA reads as TGTGCCAGCAGACCCCTCTTAGGAACTGAAGCTTTCTTT.

V and J are TRBV12-3 or TRBV12-4 and TRBJ1-2, with 8 nucleotides matching TRBD1. The CDR3 contains 17 residues. The V and J ends lost 6 bases and 2 bases, in that order; junction bases with no gene match: 14. For the CDR3, the DNA is TGTGCCAGCAGCCCCCCTAACCGGTACAGGGGGAACTATGGCTACACCTTC. This sequence encodes CASSPPNRYRGNYGYTF.